Listed below are T cell receptor beta chains from one sample, sequenced in a study of cytomegalovirus exposure and HLA in healthy donors. Sequencing used immunoSEQ multiplex PCR; TCRdb keeps in-frame clones, though not all of them. This sample has a few hundred thousand clones, with 85% to 95% found just once. The sample was PBMCs. The receptors come from a woman younger than 35 in good health and CMV-seronegative. Both conserved end residues are part of each CDR3. The order of the fields is J gene, D gene, clone size, V gene, CDR3 length, CDR3 protein, CDR3 DNA. D genes are given only for firm matches. Size is stated for part of the rows, as once, few or many counts, or as a class when the clone is expanded.

j_call: TRBJ1-1; d_call: NA; clone_size: NA; v_call: TRBV7-8; cdr3_length: 13; cdr3_aa: CASSLGGATEAFF; cdr3_nt: TGTGCCAGCAGCTTAGGTGGGGCCACTGAAGCTTTCTTT
j_call: TRBJ2-7; d_call: TRBD2; clone_size: once; v_call: TRBV10-3; cdr3_length: 14; cdr3_aa: CAISDGGDAYEQYF; cdr3_nt: TGTGCCATCAGTGATGGGGGGGATGCCTACGAGCAGTACTTC
j_call: TRBJ1-2; d_call: NA; clone_size: NA; v_call: TRBV6-1; cdr3_length: 13; cdr3_aa: CASWGALVYGYTF; cdr3_nt: TGTGCCAGCTGGGGCGCGCTCGTCTATGGCTACACCTTC
j_call: TRBJ2-5; d_call: TRBD2; clone_size: NA; v_call: TRBV29-1; cdr3_length: 15; cdr3_aa: CSVREGRANQETQYF; cdr3_nt: TGCAGCGTCCGGGAGGGCAGGGCAAACCAAGAGACCCAGTACTTC
j_call: TRBJ2-1; d_call: TRBD2; clone_size: NA; v_call: TRBV5-4; cdr3_length: 13; cdr3_aa: CASSSRTSGEQFF; cdr3_nt: TGTGCCAGCAGCTCCAGGACTAGCGGGGAGCAGTTCTTC
j_call: TRBJ2-7; d_call: NA; clone_size: NA; v_call: TRBV11-2; cdr3_length: 12; cdr3_aa: CASSSGLYEQYF; cdr3_nt: TGTGCCAGCAGCTCGGGACTTTACGAGCAGTACTTC
j_call: TRBJ2-1; d_call: NA; clone_size: NA; v_call: TRBV12-5; cdr3_length: 13; cdr3_aa: CASGLVTPMEQFF; cdr3_nt: TGTGCTAGTGGTTTGGTAACACCCATGGAGCAGTTCTTC
j_call: TRBJ1-3; d_call: NA; clone_size: NA; v_call: TRBV28; cdr3_length: 15; cdr3_aa: CASSASRSSGNTIYF; cdr3_nt: TGTGCCAGCAGTGCCTCCCGATCGAGCGGCAACACCATATATTTT
j_call: TRBJ1-5; d_call: NA; clone_size: NA; v_call: TRBV19; cdr3_length: 14; cdr3_aa: CASAGRHSNQPQHF; cdr3_nt: TGTGCCAGCGCCGGGAGGCACTCAAATCAGCCCCAGCATTTT
j_call: TRBJ1-4; d_call: NA; clone_size: NA; v_call: TRBV6-6; cdr3_length: 15; cdr3_aa: CASSYGGGGKEKLFF; cdr3_nt: TGTGCCAGCAGTTACGGGGGCGGGGGAAAAGAAAAACTGTTTTTT
j_call: TRBJ2-3; d_call: NA; clone_size: NA; v_call: TRBV30; cdr3_length: 12; cdr3_aa: CAWSALTDTQYF; cdr3_nt: TGTGCCTGGAGTGCTTTGACAGATACGCAGTATTTT
j_call: TRBJ1-1; d_call: NA; clone_size: NA; v_call: TRBV2; cdr3_length: 15; cdr3_aa: CASWVRGMRNTEAFF; cdr3_nt: TGTGCCAGCTGGGTCAGGGGAATGCGGAACACTGAAGCTTTCTTT
j_call: TRBJ2-5; d_call: TRBD1; clone_size: NA; v_call: TRBV6-1; cdr3_length: 17; cdr3_aa: CASSEALWTGARETQYF; cdr3_nt: TGTGCCAGCAGTGAAGCGCTATGGACAGGGGCGCGAGAGACCCAGTACTTC
j_call: TRBJ2-1; d_call: NA; clone_size: NA; v_call: TRBV5-4; cdr3_length: 14; cdr3_aa: CASSLSGEYNEQFF; cdr3_nt: TGTGCCAGCAGCTTGTCAGGCGAGTACAATGAGCAGTTCTTC
j_call: TRBJ2-1; d_call: NA; clone_size: NA; v_call: TRBV21-1; cdr3_length: 21; cdr3_aa: CASSKKVASGSHYSSYNEQFF; cdr3_nt: NA
j_call: TRBJ1-1; d_call: NA; clone_size: NA; v_call: TRBV5-4; cdr3_length: 12; cdr3_aa: CASSLEYTEAFF; cdr3_nt: TGTGCCAGCAGCTTAGAGTACACTGAAGCTTTCTTT
j_call: TRBJ1-1; d_call: TRBD1; clone_size: NA; v_call: TRBV5-1; cdr3_length: 14; cdr3_aa: CASSAGQGYTEAFF; cdr3_nt: TGCGCCAGCAGCGCGGGACAGGGTTATACTGAAGCTTTCTTT
j_call: TRBJ2-2; d_call: TRBD2; clone_size: NA; v_call: TRBV7-2; cdr3_length: 18; cdr3_aa: CASSLRAEYGRDTGELFF; cdr3_nt: TGTGCCAGCAGCTTAAGGGCCGAGTACGGGAGGGACACCGGGGAGCTGTTTTTT
j_call: TRBJ2-5; d_call: NA; clone_size: NA; v_call: TRBV6-6; cdr3_length: 13; cdr3_aa: CASSPSGQETQYF; cdr3_nt: TGTGCCAGCAGTCCCTCAGGACAAGAGACCCAGTACTTC
j_call: TRBJ1-3; d_call: NA; clone_size: NA; v_call: TRBV30; cdr3_length: 15; cdr3_aa: CAWSAGITSGNTIYF; cdr3_nt: TGTGCCTGGAGTGCGGGGATTACCTCTGGAAACACCATATATTTT
j_call: TRBJ1-2; d_call: NA; clone_size: NA; v_call: TRBV6-6; cdr3_length: 14; cdr3_aa: CASWSRTSNYGYTF; cdr3_nt: TGTGCCAGCTGGTCGCGGACTTCTAACTATGGCTACACCTTC
j_call: TRBJ1-4; d_call: NA; clone_size: NA; v_call: TRBV5-1; cdr3_length: 15; cdr3_aa: CASSTRVGSGEKLFF; cdr3_nt: TGCGCCAGCAGTACCAGGGTCGGTTCCGGGGAAAAACTGTTTTTT
j_call: TRBJ2-1; d_call: NA; clone_size: NA; v_call: TRBV12-2; cdr3_length: 12; cdr3_aa: CASRPRSTEQFF; cdr3_nt: TGTGCAAGTCGTCCTAGGAGTACTGAGCAGTTCTTC
j_call: TRBJ2-2; d_call: TRBD1; clone_size: NA; v_call: TRBV7-6; cdr3_length: 15; cdr3_aa: CASSFRDRGTGELFF; cdr3_nt: TGTGCCAGCAGCTTCCGGGACAGGGGCACCGGGGAGCTGTTTTTT
j_call: TRBJ2-7; d_call: NA; clone_size: NA; v_call: TRBV19; cdr3_length: 16; cdr3_aa: CASSIDPDRLHYEQYF; cdr3_nt: TGTGCCAGTAGTATAGATCCAGACAGACTCCACTACGAGCAGTACTTC
j_call: TRBJ2-7; d_call: TRBD2; clone_size: NA; v_call: TRBV5-1; cdr3_length: 15; cdr3_aa: CASSLAGGSLQEQYF; cdr3_nt: TGCGCCAGCAGCTTGGCGGGGGGGTCCCTACAAGAGCAGTACTTC
j_call: TRBJ1-1; d_call: NA; clone_size: NA; v_call: TRBV19; cdr3_length: 16; cdr3_aa: CASSIGTRGQNTEAFF; cdr3_nt: TGTGCCAGTAGTATAGGAACGCGCGGACAGAACACTGAAGCTTTCTTT
j_call: TRBJ1-1; d_call: TRBD1; clone_size: NA; v_call: TRBV6-6; cdr3_length: 12; cdr3_aa: CASRLQGAEAFF; cdr3_nt: TGTGCCAGCAGATTACAGGGGGCTGAAGCTTTCTTT
j_call: TRBJ2-1; d_call: TRBD2; clone_size: NA; v_call: TRBV11-1; cdr3_length: 14; cdr3_aa: CASSSQLALNEQFF; cdr3_nt: TGTGCCAGCAGCTCCCAACTAGCGTTAAATGAGCAGTTCTTC
j_call: TRBJ1-2; d_call: NA; clone_size: NA; v_call: TRBV19; cdr3_length: 11; cdr3_aa: CASGQLYGYTF; cdr3_nt: TGTGCCAGTGGGCAGCTCTATGGCTACACCTTC
j_call: TRBJ2-2; d_call: TRBD2; clone_size: NA; v_call: TRBV30; cdr3_length: 18; cdr3_aa: CAWNRPGTSGSGTGELFF; cdr3_nt: TGTGCCTGGAACAGACCCGGGACTAGCGGGAGTGGTACCGGGGAGCTGTTTTTT
j_call: TRBJ2-7; d_call: TRBD2; clone_size: NA; v_call: TRBV5-1; cdr3_length: 15; cdr3_aa: CASSPGLAGPYEQYF; cdr3_nt: TGCGCCAGCAGCCCGGGACTAGCGGGACCCTACGAGCAGTACTTC
j_call: TRBJ1-1; d_call: NA; clone_size: NA; v_call: TRBV27; cdr3_length: 15; cdr3_aa: CASRHGGYMNTEAFF; cdr3_nt: TGTGCCAGCAGGCACGGGGGGTACATGAACACTGAAGCTTTCTTT
j_call: TRBJ2-2; d_call: NA; clone_size: NA; v_call: TRBV7-8; cdr3_length: 16; cdr3_aa: CASSPSVGGNTGELFF; cdr3_nt: TGTGCCAGCAGCCCTAGTGTCGGGGGTAACACCGGGGAGCTGTTTTTT
j_call: TRBJ2-7; d_call: TRBD2; clone_size: NA; v_call: TRBV11-2; cdr3_length: 16; cdr3_aa: CASSLKGLGVSYEQYF; cdr3_nt: TGTGCCAGCAGCTTAAAGGGACTAGGGGTCTCCTACGAGCAGTACTTC
j_call: TRBJ2-7; d_call: TRBD2; clone_size: few; v_call: TRBV5-8; cdr3_length: 13; cdr3_aa: CASSWRGTYEQYF; cdr3_nt: TGTGCCAGCAGCTGGCGGGGGACCTACGAGCAGTACTTC
j_call: TRBJ2-1; d_call: NA; clone_size: NA; v_call: TRBV30; cdr3_length: 17; cdr3_aa: CAWRILPGGAPYNEQFF; cdr3_nt: TGTGCCTGGCGGATCTTACCCGGAGGGGCCCCCTACAATGAGCAGTTCTTC
j_call: TRBJ1-2; d_call: NA; clone_size: NA; v_call: TRBV6-5; cdr3_length: 13; cdr3_aa: CASRTRNYYGYTF; cdr3_nt: TGTGCCAGCAGGACGAGGAATTACTATGGCTACACCTTC
j_call: TRBJ2-1; d_call: TRBD2; clone_size: NA; v_call: TRBV30; cdr3_length: 14; cdr3_aa: CAWSGGLGSEEQFF; cdr3_nt: TGTGCCTGGAGCGGGGGACTAGGGTCGGAGGAGCAGTTCTTC
j_call: TRBJ2-1; d_call: TRBD1; clone_size: once; v_call: TRBV11-3; cdr3_length: 15; cdr3_aa: CASSLVTGGLNEQFF; cdr3_nt: TGTGCCAGCAGCTTAGTCACAGGGGGCCTCAATGAGCAGTTCTTC
j_call: TRBJ1-4; d_call: NA; clone_size: NA; v_call: TRBV5-6; cdr3_length: 18; cdr3_aa: CASSSIIQGGAANEKLFF; cdr3_nt: TGTGCCAGCAGCTCGATAATACAGGGAGGGGCGGCTAATGAAAAACTGTTTTTT
j_call: TRBJ2-7; d_call: TRBD2; clone_size: NA; v_call: TRBV5-1; cdr3_length: 15; cdr3_aa: CASSGRASGSYEQYF; cdr3_nt: TGCGCCAGCAGCGGGCGGGCTAGCGGGAGTTACGAGCAGTACTTC
j_call: TRBJ1-1; d_call: TRBD1; clone_size: NA; v_call: TRBV29-1; cdr3_length: 13; cdr3_aa: CSVNGQGYTEAFF; cdr3_nt: TGCAGCGTTAATGGACAGGGGTACACTGAAGCTTTCTTT
j_call: TRBJ1-6; d_call: NA; clone_size: NA; v_call: TRBV25-1; cdr3_length: 13; cdr3_aa: CASSGTGNSPLHF; cdr3_nt: TGTGCCAGCAGTGGGACTGGGAATTCACCCCTCCACTTT
j_call: TRBJ2-1; d_call: TRBD2; clone_size: NA; v_call: TRBV25-1; cdr3_length: 15; cdr3_aa: CASSFGGSSYNEQFF; cdr3_nt: TGTGCCAGCAGTTTTGGCGGGAGCTCCTACAATGAGCAGTTCTTC
j_call: TRBJ1-2; d_call: NA; clone_size: once; v_call: TRBV27; cdr3_length: 14; cdr3_aa: CASNSGANNYGYTF; cdr3_nt: TGTGCCAGCAACTCTGGGGCGAATAACTATGGCTACACCTTC
j_call: TRBJ1-1; d_call: NA; clone_size: NA; v_call: TRBV30; cdr3_length: 14; cdr3_aa: CAWNKPQGNTEAFF; cdr3_nt: TGTGCCTGGAACAAACCACAGGGCAACACTGAAGCTTTCTTT
j_call: TRBJ1-2; d_call: NA; clone_size: NA; v_call: TRBV10-3; cdr3_length: 15; cdr3_aa: CAISDLQVGVYGYTF; cdr3_nt: TGTGCCATCAGTGATTTACAGGTCGGCGTATATGGCTACACCTTC
j_call: TRBJ2-7; d_call: TRBD1; clone_size: NA; v_call: TRBV30; cdr3_length: 15; cdr3_aa: CAWSVLRTGSWEQYF; cdr3_nt: TGTGCCTGGAGTGTACTTAGGACAGGGTCTTGGGAGCAGTACTTC
j_call: TRBJ2-3; d_call: TRBD2; clone_size: NA; v_call: TRBV7-2; cdr3_length: 15; cdr3_aa: CASSWTSGSTDTQYF; cdr3_nt: TGTGCCAGCAGCTGGACTAGCGGCAGCACAGATACGCAGTATTTT
j_call: TRBJ2-7; d_call: NA; clone_size: NA; v_call: TRBV6-5; cdr3_length: 15; cdr3_aa: CASSYSRWGAYEQYF; cdr3_nt: TGTGCCAGCAGTTACTCGAGATGGGGGGCCTACGAGCAGTACTTC
j_call: TRBJ2-1; d_call: TRBD2; clone_size: NA; v_call: TRBV27; cdr3_length: 18; cdr3_aa: CASSLSGGRAPSYNEQFF; cdr3_nt: TGTGCCAGCAGTTTATCGGGGGGGAGGGCCCCTTCTTACAATGAGCAGTTCTTC
j_call: TRBJ1-1; d_call: NA; clone_size: NA; v_call: TRBV30; cdr3_length: 12; cdr3_aa: CAWIGSSTEAFF; cdr3_nt: TGTGCCTGGATCGGGAGTAGCACTGAAGCTTTCTTT
j_call: TRBJ2-1; d_call: TRBD2; clone_size: NA; v_call: TRBV19; cdr3_length: 16; cdr3_aa: CASSPSSGRANNEQFF; cdr3_nt: TGTGCCAGTAGTCCATCTAGCGGGAGGGCCAACAATGAGCAGTTCTTC
j_call: TRBJ2-5; d_call: TRBD2; clone_size: NA; v_call: TRBV6-6; cdr3_length: 15; cdr3_aa: CASSYSKVAGETQYF; cdr3_nt: TGTGCCAGCAGTTACTCGAAGGTAGCGGGAGAGACCCAGTACTTC
j_call: TRBJ2-7; d_call: TRBD2; clone_size: NA; v_call: TRBV11-2; cdr3_length: 15; cdr3_aa: CASSPRTSGRAPQYF; cdr3_nt: TGTGCCAGCAGCCCCAGGACTAGCGGGAGGGCACCGCAGTACTTC
j_call: TRBJ2-7; d_call: TRBD1; clone_size: NA; v_call: TRBV9; cdr3_length: 14; cdr3_aa: CASSVATGFNEQYF; cdr3_nt: TGTGCCAGCAGCGTAGCGACAGGGTTCAACGAGCAGTACTTC